The rows below give T cell receptor beta chains drawn from one sample of a study of post-analysis software for immune sequencing data. MiXCR was run by TCRdb on the PCR reads, yielding one entry per CDR3 protein. The table includes roughly 570,000 distinct CDR3 sequences, around a third detected once. The sample consisted of blood. The source is a girl between 2 and 17 years old with multiple sclerosis. CDR3s include the opening cysteine and the closing phenylalanine or tryptophan. D genes are given only for firm matches. Size is stated for part of the rows, as once, few or many counts, or as a class when the clone is expanded.

>TRBV5-1|TRBJ2-3|.|few
CASKERDTQYF
TGCGCCAGCAAGGAGAGAGATACGCAGTATTTT
>TRBV9|TRBJ1-2|TRBD1|few
CASSVGTGGYGYTF
TGTGCCAGCAGCGTAGGGACAGGGGGCTATGGCTACACCTTC
>TRBV20-1|TRBJ2-7|.|.
CSALRDYEQYF
TGCAGTGCATTAAGAGACTACGAGCAGTACTTC
>TRBV24-1|TRBJ2-5|TRBD2|.
CATGSGGRETQYF
TGTGCCACCGGTAGCGGGGGGCGGGAGACCCAGTACTTC
>TRBV4-1|TRBJ1-2|.|.
CASSQDQGIAGYTF
TGCGCCAGCAGCCAAGATCAAGGAATCGCTGGCTACACCTTC
>TRBV20-1|TRBJ1-6|.|.
CSARVLGFGGRYSPLHF
TGCAGTGCTAGAGTCCTTGGGTTTGGGGGTCGTTACTCACCCCTCCACTTT
>TRBV5-5|TRBJ1-2|TRBD1|.
CASSPSGQGADYGYTF
TGTGCCAGCAGCCCATCCGGACAGGGGGCGGACTATGGCTACACCTTC
>TRBV29-1|TRBJ1-4|TRBD1|few
CSALPDRGEGEKLFF
TGCAGCGCCCTTCCGGACAGGGGAGAGGGTGAAAAACTGTTTTTT
>TRBV5-1|TRBJ2-3|.|few
CASSRDNTDTQYF
TGCGCCAGCAGTAGGGACAACACAGATACGCAGTATTTT
>TRBV6-5|TRBJ1-6|.|.
CASSLQGHNSPLHF
TGTGCCAGCAGTTTACAGGGCCATAATTCACCCCTCCACTTT
>TRBV5-1|TRBJ1-1|TRBD1|.
CASSWDSALNTEAFF
TGCGCCAGCAGCTGGGACAGTGCACTGAACACTGAAGCTTTCTTT
>TRBV29-1|TRBJ2-7|TRBD1|.
CSGGDRGLYEQYF
TGCAGCGGGGGGGACAGGGGCCTCTACGAGCAGTACTTC
>TRBV5-6|TRBJ2-1|TRBD1|many
CASSLARTGAYNEQFF
TGTGCCAGCAGCTTGGCCAGGACAGGGGCCTACAATGAGCAGTTCTTC
>TRBV5-6|TRBJ1-1|.|few
CASSFGPDTEAFF
TGTGCCAGCAGCTTTGGCCCAGACACTGAAGCTTTCTTT
>TRBV7-9|TRBJ1-1|TRBD1|.
CASSLTGGDAFF
TGTGCCAGCAGTTTGACAGGGGGTGATGCTTTCTTT
>TRBV5-1|TRBJ2-7|TRBD2|.
CASSSRLAGRSYEQYF
TGCGCCAGCAGCTCCCGACTAGCGGGGCGCTCCTACGAGCAGTACTTC
>TRBV5-6|TRBJ2-3|TRBD1|many
CASSIDRVGADTQYF
TGTGCCAGCAGCATCGACAGGGTGGGGGCAGATACGCAGTATTTT
>TRBV10-3|TRBJ2-1|TRBD2|.
CAISSSGGAGNEQFF
TGTGCCATCAGTTCGAGCGGGGGGGCAGGCAATGAGCAGTTCTTC
>TRBV12-3/TRBV12-4|TRBJ2-3|.|.
CASNRVSISQYF
TGTGCCAGCAACCGGGTTAGCATCTCGCAGTATTTT
>TRBV11-1|TRBJ1-5|TRBD1|.
CANSPVDRADNQPQHF
TGTGCCAACAGCCCCGTCGACAGGGCGGACAATCAGCCCCAGCATTTT
>TRBV7-3|TRBJ1-1|.|.
CASSRSENTEAFF
TGTGCCAGCAGCCGCTCAGAGAACACTGAAGCTTTCTTT
>TRBV20-1|TRBJ1-1|TRBD1|few
CSAGGTGFNTEAFF
TGCAGTGCCGGGGGGACAGGATTTAACACTGAAGCTTTCTTT